This TCR beta chain appears in the sequencing data of a study of post-analysis software for immune sequencing data. Turning to the study itself: The disease courses spanned relapsing-remitting, secondary progressive and progressive-relapsing forms of multiple sclerosis. Whole-study results and caveats: In patients, four to six TRBV segments were more frequent than in controls, with TRBV5-6, TRBV5-1 and TRBV20-1 among them. Relative to controls, patients with multiple sclerosis showed significantly lower normalized Chao1 diversity.

The CDR3 is 15 amino acids. Germline CDR1 and CDR2: LGHNA and YNFKEQ. TCR beta cDNA libraries included unique molecular identifiers. The T cell input of about 0.95 to 11 million gave a few hundred thousand cDNA molecules. TCRdb reprocessed the PCR reads with MiXCR, giving one entry per CDR3 protein. The profile shows about 500,000 distinct CDR3 sequences, around 40% of them singletons. Worth noting for this clonotype: Its antigen is undetermined. A junction end diverges from the germline sequence, so it may reflect a read error.

The sequence was obtained from a girl under 18 with multiple sclerosis. Sequencing was carried out using blood. The V gene is TRBV4-2, the J gene TRBJ2-7, with D tentatively TRBD2 (6 bases). CDR3 loop: CACSQVPSAAYEQYF. Here the CDR3 DNA reads TGTGCCTGCAGCCAAGTGCCTAGCGCAGCCTACGAGCAGTACTTC.